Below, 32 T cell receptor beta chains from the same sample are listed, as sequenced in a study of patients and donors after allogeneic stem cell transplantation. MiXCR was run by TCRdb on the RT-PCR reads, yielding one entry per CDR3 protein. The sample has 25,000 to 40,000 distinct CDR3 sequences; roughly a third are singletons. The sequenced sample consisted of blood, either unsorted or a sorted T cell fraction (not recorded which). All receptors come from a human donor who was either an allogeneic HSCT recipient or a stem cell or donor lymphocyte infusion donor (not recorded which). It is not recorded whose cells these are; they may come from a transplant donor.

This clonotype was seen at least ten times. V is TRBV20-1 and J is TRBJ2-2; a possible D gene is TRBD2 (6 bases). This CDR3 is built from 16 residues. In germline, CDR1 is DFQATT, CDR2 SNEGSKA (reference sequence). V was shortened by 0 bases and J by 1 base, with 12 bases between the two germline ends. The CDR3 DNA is TGCAGTGCTAGAGATGGGCCTAGCGAGAACACCGGGGAGCTGTTTTTT. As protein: CSARDGPSENTGELFF.

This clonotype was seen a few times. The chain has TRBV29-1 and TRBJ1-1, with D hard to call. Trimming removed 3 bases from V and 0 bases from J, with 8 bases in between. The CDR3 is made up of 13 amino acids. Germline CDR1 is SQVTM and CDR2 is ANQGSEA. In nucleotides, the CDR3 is TGCAGCGTTGAGGCGACGTTGAACACTGAAGCTTTCTTT. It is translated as CSVEATLNTEAFF.

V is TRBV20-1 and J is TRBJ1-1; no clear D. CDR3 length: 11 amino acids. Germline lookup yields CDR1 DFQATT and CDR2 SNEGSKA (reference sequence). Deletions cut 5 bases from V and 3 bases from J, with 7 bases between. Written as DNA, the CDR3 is TGCAGTGCTGGGCCTTACACTGAAGCTTTCTTT. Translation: CSAGPYTEAFF.

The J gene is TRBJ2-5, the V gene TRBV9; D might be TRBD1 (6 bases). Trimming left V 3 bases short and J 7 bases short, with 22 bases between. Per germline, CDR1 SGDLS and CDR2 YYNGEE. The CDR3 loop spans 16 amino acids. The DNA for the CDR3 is TGTGCCAGCAGCGGTCTACGGGACACCGTTATAGGGACCCAGTACTTC. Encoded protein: CASSGLRDTVIGTQYF.

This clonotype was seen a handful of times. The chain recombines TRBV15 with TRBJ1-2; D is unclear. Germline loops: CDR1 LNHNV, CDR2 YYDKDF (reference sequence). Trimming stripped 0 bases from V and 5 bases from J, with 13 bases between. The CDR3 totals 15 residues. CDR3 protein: CATSRDRDPGYGYTF. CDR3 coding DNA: TGTGCCACCAGCAGAGATAGGGATCCGGGGTATGGCTACACCTTC. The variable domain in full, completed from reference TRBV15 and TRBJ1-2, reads DAMVIQNPRYQVTQFGKPVTLSCSQTLNHNVMYWYQQKSSQAPKLLFHYYDKDFNNEADTPDNFQSRRPNTSFCFLDIRSPGLGDTAMYLCATSRDRDPGYGYTFGSGTRLTVV.

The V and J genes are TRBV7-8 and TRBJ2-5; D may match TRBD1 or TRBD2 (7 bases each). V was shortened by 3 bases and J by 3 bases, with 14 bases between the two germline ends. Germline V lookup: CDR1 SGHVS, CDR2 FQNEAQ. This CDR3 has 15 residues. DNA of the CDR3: TGTGCCAGCAGCTTGGGGAGGGGGCTGAAAGAGACCCAGTACTTC. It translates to CASSLGRGLKETQYF.

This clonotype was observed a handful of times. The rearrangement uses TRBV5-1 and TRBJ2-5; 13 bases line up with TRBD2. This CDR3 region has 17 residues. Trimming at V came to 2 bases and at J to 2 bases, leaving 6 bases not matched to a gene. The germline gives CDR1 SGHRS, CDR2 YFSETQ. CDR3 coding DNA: TGCGCCAGCAGCTTAATGCCGGGACTAGCGGGACAAGAGACCCAGTACTTC. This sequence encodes CASSLMPGLAGQETQYF.

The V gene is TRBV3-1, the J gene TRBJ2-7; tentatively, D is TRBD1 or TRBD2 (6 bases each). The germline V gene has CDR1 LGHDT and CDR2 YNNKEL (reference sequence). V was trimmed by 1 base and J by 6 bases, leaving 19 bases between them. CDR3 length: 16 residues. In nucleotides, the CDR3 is TGTGCCAGCAGCCAAGGGGTTATCCGCGGAGGGGGCGAGCAGTACTTC. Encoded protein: CASSQGVIRGGGEQYF.

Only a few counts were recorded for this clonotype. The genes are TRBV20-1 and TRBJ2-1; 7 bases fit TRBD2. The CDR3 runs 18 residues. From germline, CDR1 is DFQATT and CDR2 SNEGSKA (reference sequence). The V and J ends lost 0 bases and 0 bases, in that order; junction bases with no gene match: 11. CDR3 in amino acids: CSARDPGGVISSYNEQFF. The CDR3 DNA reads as TGCAGTGCTAGAGACCCTGGGGGGGTTATTAGCTCCTACAATGAGCAGTTCTTC.

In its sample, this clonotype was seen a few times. The DNA for the CDR3 is TGTGCCAGCAGTTACAGCGGCAGGGTTTCCTCTGAAGCTTTCTTT. This codes for CASSYSGRVSSEAFF. V is TRBV6-5 and J is TRBJ1-1, with TRBD1 as a possible D gene (5 bases). The germline CDR1 and CDR2 sequences are MNHEY and SVGAGI. V lost 2 bases, J lost 6 bases, and 16 bases lay in between. This CDR3 comprises 15 residues.

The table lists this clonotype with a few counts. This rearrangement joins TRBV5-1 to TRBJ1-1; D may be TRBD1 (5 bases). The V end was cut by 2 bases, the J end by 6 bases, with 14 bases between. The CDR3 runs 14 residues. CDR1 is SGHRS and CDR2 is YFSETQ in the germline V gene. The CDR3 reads CASSFPGRTPEAFF. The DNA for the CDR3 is TGCGCCAGCAGCTTTCCGGGACGGACCCCTGAAGCTTTCTTT.

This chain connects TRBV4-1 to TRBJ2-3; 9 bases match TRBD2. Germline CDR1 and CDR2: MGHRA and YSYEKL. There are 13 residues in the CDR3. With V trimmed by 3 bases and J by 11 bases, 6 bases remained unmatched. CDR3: CASSQLAGREQYF. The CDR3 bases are TGCGCCAGCAGCCAGCTAGCGGGACGGGAGCAGTATTTT.

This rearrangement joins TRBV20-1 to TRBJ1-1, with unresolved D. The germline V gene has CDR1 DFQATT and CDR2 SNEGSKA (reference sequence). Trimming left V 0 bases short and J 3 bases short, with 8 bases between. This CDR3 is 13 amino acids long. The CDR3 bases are TGCAGTGCTAGAGACCCTAGGTACACTGAAGCTTTCTTT. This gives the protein CSARDPRYTEAFF.

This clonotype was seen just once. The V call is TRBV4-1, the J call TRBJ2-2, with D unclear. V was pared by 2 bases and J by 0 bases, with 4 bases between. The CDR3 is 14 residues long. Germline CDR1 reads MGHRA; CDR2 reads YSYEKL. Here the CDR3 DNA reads TGCGCCAGCAGCCAATCCACGAACACCGGGGAGCTGTTTTTT. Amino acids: CASSQSTNTGELFF.

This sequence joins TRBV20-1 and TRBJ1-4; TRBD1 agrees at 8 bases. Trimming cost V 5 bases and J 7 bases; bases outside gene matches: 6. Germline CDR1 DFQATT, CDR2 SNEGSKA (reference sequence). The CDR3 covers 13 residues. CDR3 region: CSAWTGQGEKLFF. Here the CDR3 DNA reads TGCAGTGCTTGGACAGGGCAGGGTGAAAAACTGTTTTTT.

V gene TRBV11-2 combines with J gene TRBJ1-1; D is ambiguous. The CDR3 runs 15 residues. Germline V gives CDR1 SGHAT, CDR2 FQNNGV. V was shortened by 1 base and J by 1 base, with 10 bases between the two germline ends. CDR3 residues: CASSLVPRWNTEAFF. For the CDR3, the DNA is TGTGCCAGCAGCTTAGTCCCCCGGTGGAACACTGAAGCTTTCTTT.

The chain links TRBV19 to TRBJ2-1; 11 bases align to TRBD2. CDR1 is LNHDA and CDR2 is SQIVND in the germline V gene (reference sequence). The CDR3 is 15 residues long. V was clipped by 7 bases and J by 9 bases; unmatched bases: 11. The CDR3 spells CASTSGLAGGGEQFF. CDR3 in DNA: TGTGCCAGTACTTCCGGGCTAGCGGGAGGAGGTGAGCAGTTCTTC.

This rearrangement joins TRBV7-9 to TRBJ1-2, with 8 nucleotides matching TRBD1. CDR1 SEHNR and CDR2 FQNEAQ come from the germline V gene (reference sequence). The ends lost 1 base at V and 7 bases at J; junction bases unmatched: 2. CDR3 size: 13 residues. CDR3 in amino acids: CASSLEGQGGYTF. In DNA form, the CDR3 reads TGTGCCAGCAGCTTAGAAGGACAGGGTGGCTACACCTTC.

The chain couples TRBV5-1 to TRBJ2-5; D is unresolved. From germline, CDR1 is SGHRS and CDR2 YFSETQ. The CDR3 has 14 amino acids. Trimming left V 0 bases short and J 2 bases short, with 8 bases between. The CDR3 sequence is CASSLAVGQETQYF. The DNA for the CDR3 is TGCGCCAGCAGCTTGGCGGTCGGACAAGAGACCCAGTACTTC.

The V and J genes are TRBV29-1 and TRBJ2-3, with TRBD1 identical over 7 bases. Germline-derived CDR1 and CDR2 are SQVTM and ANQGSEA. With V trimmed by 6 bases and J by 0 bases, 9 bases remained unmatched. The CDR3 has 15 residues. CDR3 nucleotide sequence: TGCAGCGTAGACCCCAGACAGGGAAGCACAGATACGCAGTATTTT. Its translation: CSVDPRQGSTDTQYF.

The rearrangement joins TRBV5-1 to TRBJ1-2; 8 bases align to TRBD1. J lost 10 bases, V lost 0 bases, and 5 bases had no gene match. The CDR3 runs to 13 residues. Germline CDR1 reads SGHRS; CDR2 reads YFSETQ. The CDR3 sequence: CASSLGTGFDYTF. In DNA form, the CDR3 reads TGCGCCAGCAGCTTGGGGACAGGGTTTGACTACACCTTC.

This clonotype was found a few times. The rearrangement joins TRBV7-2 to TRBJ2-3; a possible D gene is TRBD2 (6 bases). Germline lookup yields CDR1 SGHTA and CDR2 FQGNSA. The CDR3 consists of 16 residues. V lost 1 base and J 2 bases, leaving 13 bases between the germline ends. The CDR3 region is CASSLGPGAATDTQYF. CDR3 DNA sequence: TGTGCCAGCAGCTTAGGTCCGGGAGCGGCCACAGATACGCAGTATTTT.

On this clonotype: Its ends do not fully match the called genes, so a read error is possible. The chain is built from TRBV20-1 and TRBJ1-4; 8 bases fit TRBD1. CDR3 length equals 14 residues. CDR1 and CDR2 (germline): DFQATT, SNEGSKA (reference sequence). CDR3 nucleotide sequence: TGCAGTGCCAGAGACAGGGGTCCTAATGAAAAACTGTTTTTT. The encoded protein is CSARDRGPNEKLFF.

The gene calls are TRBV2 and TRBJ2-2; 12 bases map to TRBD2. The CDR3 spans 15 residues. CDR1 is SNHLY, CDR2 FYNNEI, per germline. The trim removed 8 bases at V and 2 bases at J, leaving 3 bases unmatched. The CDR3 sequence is CASLLAGGNTGELFF. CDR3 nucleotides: TGTGCCAGCCTACTAGCGGGGGGAAACACCGGGGAGCTGTTTTTT.

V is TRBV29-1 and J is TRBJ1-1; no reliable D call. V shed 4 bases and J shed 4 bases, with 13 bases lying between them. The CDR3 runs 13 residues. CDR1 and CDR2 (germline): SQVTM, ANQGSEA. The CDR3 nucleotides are TGCAGCGTTGGTCGCCCCCTGGCCACTGAAGCTTTCTTT. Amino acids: CSVGRPLATEAFF.

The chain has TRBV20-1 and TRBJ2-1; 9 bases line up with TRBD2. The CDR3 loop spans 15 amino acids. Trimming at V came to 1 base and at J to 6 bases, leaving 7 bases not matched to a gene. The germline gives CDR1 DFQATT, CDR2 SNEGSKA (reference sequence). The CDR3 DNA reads TGCAGTGCTAGAGCCTCCGGGACTAGCTTCAATGAGCAGTTCTTC. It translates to CSARASGTSFNEQFF.

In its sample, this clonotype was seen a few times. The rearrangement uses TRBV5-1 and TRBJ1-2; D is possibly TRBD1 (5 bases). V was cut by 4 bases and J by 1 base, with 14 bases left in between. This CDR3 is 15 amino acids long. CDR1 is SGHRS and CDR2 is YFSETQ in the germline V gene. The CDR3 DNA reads TGCGCCAGCAGCCCTAGGACATCATATAACTATGGCTACACCTTC. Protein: CASSPRTSYNYGYTF.

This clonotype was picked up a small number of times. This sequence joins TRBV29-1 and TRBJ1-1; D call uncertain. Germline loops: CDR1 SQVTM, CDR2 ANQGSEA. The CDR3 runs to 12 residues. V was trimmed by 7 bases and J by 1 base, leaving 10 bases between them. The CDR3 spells CSARRGNTEAFF. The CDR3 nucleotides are TGCAGCGCTCGACGGGGGAACACTGAAGCTTTCTTT.

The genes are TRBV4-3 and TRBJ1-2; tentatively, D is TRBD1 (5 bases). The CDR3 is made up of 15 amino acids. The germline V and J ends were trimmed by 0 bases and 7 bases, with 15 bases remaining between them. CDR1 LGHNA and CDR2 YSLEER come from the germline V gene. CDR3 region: CASSQDFRDPPGYTF. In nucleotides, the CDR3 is TGCGCCAGCAGCCAAGATTTTAGGGACCCGCCTGGCTACACCTTC.

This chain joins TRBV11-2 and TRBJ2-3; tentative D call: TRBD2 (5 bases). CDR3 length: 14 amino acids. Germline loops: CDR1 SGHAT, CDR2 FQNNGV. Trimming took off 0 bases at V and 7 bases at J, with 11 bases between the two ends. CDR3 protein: CASSLDTRGHTQYF. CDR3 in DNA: TGTGCCAGCAGCTTAGACACCCGCGGGCATACGCAGTATTTT.

The CDR3 protein is CASSRDGNYGYTF. The CDR3 DNA sequence: TGTGCCAGCTCCCGTGACGGAAACTATGGCTACACCTTC. This rearrangement joins TRBV7-3 to TRBJ1-2, with unresolved D. V lost 8 bases and J lost 2, with 12 bases in between. The V gene's germline CDR1 is SGHTA and CDR2 FQGTGA. The CDR3 contains 13 residues.

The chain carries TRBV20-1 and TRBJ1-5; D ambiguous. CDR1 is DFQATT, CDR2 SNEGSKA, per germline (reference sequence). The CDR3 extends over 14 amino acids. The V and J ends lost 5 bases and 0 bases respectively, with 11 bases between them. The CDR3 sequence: CSALPGSSNQPQHF. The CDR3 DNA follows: TGCAGTGCTCTCCCGGGGTCTAGCAATCAGCCCCAGCATTTT.